This TCR beta chain was captured by sequencing in a study of regulatory T cells in long-lasting Graves disease. Whole-study results and caveats: With persistent disease, TRBV28, TRBJ1-2 and TRBJ2-5 were the favored segments.

This clonotype was detected many times. Its target is not known. Noted time point: newly diagnosed GD, antithyroid drugs for less than 3 months. Extracted RNA from PBMCs served as the source of the TCR library. Relying on iRepertoire HTBI primers and Arm-PCR of CDR3 regions, the team built TCR beta libraries. MiXCR, run by TCRdb on the multiplex PCR reads, gives a single entry per CDR3 protein. There are about 210,000 distinct CDR3 sequences in the sample; around a fifth occur only once, and approximately 12% lies in the top ten. The CDR3 spans 14 residues. Trimming took 5 bases from V and 0 from J, leaving 9 bases between them. Germline CDR1 reads SGHTA; CDR2 reads FQGNSA. These data are also associated with another study on T cells in Graves' hyperthyroidism and ophthalmopathy. This second study says: RT-PCR in the first round (using the HTBI primer set) targeted the TCR CDR3. Among clonotypes expanded in thyroid above 0.001, most were also found in blood.

The source was peripheral blood mononuclear cells (PBMCs), collected at new diagnosis, from a patient treated with antithyroid drugs. The TCR originated in a woman in her thirties with Graves disease. The V call is TRBV7-2, the J call TRBJ2-3; D uncertain. CDR3 DNA sequence: TGTGCCAGCAGCGTCATCGGGAGCACAGATACGCAGTATTTT. Translation: CASSVIGSTDTQYF.